The 15 T cell receptor beta chains presented below share a single source sample, sequenced in a study of cytomegalovirus exposure and HLA in healthy donors listed by TCRdb under 2017. Preparation of the library involved the immunoSEQ multiplex PCR assay. A mixture of 60 forward primers for TCR Vbeta segments and 13 reverse primers for TCR Jbeta segments was used in the multiplex PCR. The table was pulled from immuneACCESS by TCRdb, which kept in-frame rearrangements only. Such tables lose some clones; where checked, under half of the loss comes from unresolved V genes, and the rest has no known cause. The sample yields over 130,000 clones; over 80% were counted once. Jointly, the top ten make up about 1.3% of the sample. Sequenced: PBMCs. The receptors stem from a female donor in good health and CMV-seronegative.

CDR3 sequence: CASSFIDADTQYF. The CDR3 nucleotides are TGTGCCAGCAGCTTCATAGATGCAGATACGCAGTATTTT. The rearrangement links TRBV9 to TRBJ2-3; D uncertain. Trimming pared 4 bases from V and 4 bases from J, leaving 10 bases between. Germline CDR1 is SGDLS and CDR2 is YYNGEE. CDR3 length: 13 residues.

The chain uses TRBV2 and TRBJ2-7, with 9 bases fitting TRBD1. Germline CDR1 is SNHLY and CDR2 is FYNNEI. V shed 6 bases and J 2 bases; nucleotides not matched to a gene: 8. The CDR3 has 15 amino acids. The CDR3 loop is CASSDWTGDTYEQYF. The CDR3 coding sequence is TGTGCCAGCAGCGATTGGACAGGGGACACCTACGAGCAGTACTTC.

V is TRBV28 and J is TRBJ2-3; possible D gene TRBD2, 6 bases. The CDR3 sequence is 13 residues long. Trimming stripped 7 bases from V and 0 bases from J, with 8 bases between. Germline CDR1 is MDHEN and CDR2 is SYDVKM. CDR3: CASKAGSTDTQYF. In nucleotides, the CDR3 is TGTGCCAGCAAGGCGGGAAGCACAGATACGCAGTATTTT. Based on the CDR3 plus reference TRBV28 and TRBJ2-3, the full variable domain is DVKVTQSSRYLVKRTGEKVFLECVQDMDHENMFWYRQDPGLGLRLIYFSYDVKMKEKGDIPEGYSVSREKKERFSLILESASTNQTSMYLCASKAGSTDTQYFGPGTRLTVL.

The V call is TRBV29-1, the J call TRBJ2-7; D is uncertain. The germline gives CDR1 SQVTM, CDR2 ANQGSEA. The CDR3 is made up of 14 amino acids. V was shortened by 4 bases and J by 6 bases, with 19 bases between the two germline ends. CDR3 bases: TGCAGCGTTGCTCGGTCAATTTCCCCTACCGAGCAGTACTTC. Amino acids: CSVARSISPTEQYF.

This clone was counted once. The V gene is TRBV28, the J gene TRBJ2-1; D may be TRBD1 (6 bases). Trimming left V 6 bases short and J 8 bases short, with 17 bases between. Germline V gene sequence: CDR1 MDHEN, CDR2 SYDVKM. The CDR3 has 14 residues. The CDR3 spells CASSLPQGSHEQFF. Here the CDR3 DNA reads TGTGCCAGCAGCCTACCACAGGGATCCCATGAGCAGTTCTTC.

CDR3 residues: CAISPAGDTQYF. CDR3 nucleotide sequence: TGTGCCATCAGCCCCGCCGGGGATACGCAGTATTTT. The chain links TRBV10-3 to TRBJ2-3; D call uncertain. Germline CDR1 is ENHRY and CDR2 is SYGVKD. The CDR3 length is 12 residues. Trimming removed 6 bases from V and 6 bases from J, with 10 bases in between.

V and J are TRBV19 and TRBJ2-1; 10 positions match TRBD2. With 3 bases clipped from V and 8 bases from J, the junction kept 10 bases outside the gene matches. The CDR3 length is 16 residues. Germline CDR1 reads LNHDA; CDR2 reads SQIVND (reference sequence). In DNA form, the CDR3 reads TGTGCCAGTAGTATGGGGCTAGCGGGGGACTGGGATGAGCAGTTCTTC. Translated, it gives CASSMGLAGDWDEQFF. Full variable domain (remainder filled in from reference TRBV19 and TRBJ2-1): DGGITQSPKYLFRKEGQNVTLSCEQNLNHDAMYWYRQDPGQGLRLIYYSQIVNDFQKGDIAEGYSVSREKKESFPLTVTSAQKNPTAFYLCASSMGLAGDWDEQFFGPGTRLTVL.

This clone was observed a handful of times. This rearrangement joins TRBV12-5 to TRBJ2-5; 9 bases match TRBD2. The J segment lost 3 bases and the V segment lost 1 base, leaving 3 bases of the junction unmatched. CDR3 length equals 15 residues. Germline values: CDR1 LGHNT, CDR2 FRNRAP. The CDR3 region is CASGLGVAGEETQYF. The CDR3 region has the DNA TGTGCTAGTGGTTTGGGAGTAGCGGGAGAAGAGACCCAGTACTTC.

The chain is built from TRBV4-1 and TRBJ2-7; 14 nucleotides agree with TRBD2. V was pared by 3 bases and J by 2 bases, with 9 bases of the junction left unmatched. Germline lookup yields CDR1 MGHRA and CDR2 YSYEKL. The CDR3 is 18 residues long. CDR3: CASSHDGGTSGSTYEQYF. The CDR3 bases are TGCGCCAGCAGCCATGATGGGGGGACTAGCGGGAGTACCTACGAGCAGTACTTC.

The V call is TRBV5-1, the J call TRBJ2-5; D gene ambiguous. The CDR3 has 11 amino acids. Germline values: CDR1 SGHRS, CDR2 YFSETQ. V was pared by 4 bases and J by 3 bases, with 4 bases between. The CDR3 bases are TGCGCCAGCAGCGCGGAAGAGACCCAGTACTTC. This codes for CASSAEETQYF.

The rearrangement uses TRBV5-4 and TRBJ2-3; 7 bases fit TRBD2. The CDR3 runs 17 residues. Germline loops: CDR1 SGHNT, CDR2 YYREEE (reference sequence). After removal of 4 bases from V and 3 bases from J, the junction contained 14 bases not matched to a gene. The chain's CDR3 is CASSTSRGLARTDTQYF. CDR3 coding DNA: TGTGCCAGCAGCACGTCGCGGGGGTTGGCCCGGACAGATACGCAGTATTTT.

V usage is TRBV4-1 and J usage is TRBJ1-1; D perhaps matches TRBD1 (6 bases). This CDR3 comprises 16 residues. V was cut by 2 bases and J by 4 bases, with 17 bases left in between. Germline CDR1 and CDR2: MGHRA and YSYEKL. CDR3 in DNA: TGCGCCAGCAGCCAACGGACAGCTACAGACGGCACTGAAGCTTTCTTT. This encodes CASSQRTATDGTEAFF.

The chain employs TRBV30 and TRBJ1-1, with 8 bases identical to TRBD1. V gave up 3 bases and J gave up 5 bases; unmatched junction bases: 2. This CDR3 comprises 12 residues. Germline CDR1 and CDR2: GTSNPN and SVGIG (reference sequence). CDR3 DNA: TGTGCCTGGAGATGGACAGGGACTGAAGCTTTCTTT. It yields the protein CAWRWTGTEAFF.

The CDR3 loop reads CSVAGRFSTDTQYF. The CDR3 coding sequence is TGCAGCGTAGCGGGGCGGTTTAGCACAGATACGCAGTATTTT. J is TRBJ2-3 and V is TRBV29-1; 7 bases fit TRBD2. This CDR3 is 14 amino acids long. CDR1 and CDR2 from the germline V gene are SQVTM and ANQGSEA. V lost 6 bases to trimming and J lost 0 bases; unmatched junction nucleotides: 6.

V and J are TRBV4-2 and TRBJ1-2, with D perhaps matching TRBD1 (6 bases). This CDR3 has 15 amino acids. Trimming took off 0 bases at V and 8 bases at J, with 16 bases between the two ends. CDR1 is LGHNA and CDR2 is YNFKEQ in the germline V gene. Here the CDR3 DNA reads TGTGCCAGCAGCCAAGATCTTCAGGGGAACGCAGGCTACACCTTC. This translates into CASSQDLQGNAGYTF.